The TCR beta chain under discussion was sequenced for a study of T cells in Graves' hyperthyroidism and ophthalmopathy. TCR beta CDR3 regions were amplified from RNA. The study used the HTBI primer set for a first-round RT-PCR of the TCR CDR3. One entry per CDR3 protein, called by TCRdb with MiXCR from the multiplex PCR reads. The table includes about 540,000 distinct CDR3 sequences, around 46% detected once. Deletions cut 6 bases from V and 8 bases from J, with 23 bases between. Germline CDR1 MRHNA, CDR2 SNTAGT. The CDR3 covers 16 residues. This clonotype was sampled from a woman younger than 30 with Graves' hyperthyroidism. The V call is TRBV6-4, the J call TRBJ2-1, with D possibly matching TRBD1 (6 bases). The source material was peripheral blood or thyroid tissue (not recorded which). The chain's CDR3 is CASSLAHPGTTYEQFF. CDR3 bases: TGTGCCAGCAGCTTAGCTCACCCTGGGACAACCTATGAGCAGTTCTTC.